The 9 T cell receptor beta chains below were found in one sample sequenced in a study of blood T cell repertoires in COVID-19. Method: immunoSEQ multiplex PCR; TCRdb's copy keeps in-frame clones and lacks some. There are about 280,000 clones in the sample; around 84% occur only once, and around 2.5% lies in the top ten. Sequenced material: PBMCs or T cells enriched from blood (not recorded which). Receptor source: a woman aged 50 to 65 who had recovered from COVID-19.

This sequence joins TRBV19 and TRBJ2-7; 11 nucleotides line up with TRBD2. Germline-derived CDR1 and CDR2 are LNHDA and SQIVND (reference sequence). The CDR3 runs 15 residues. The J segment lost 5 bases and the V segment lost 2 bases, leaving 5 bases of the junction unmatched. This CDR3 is CASSIRTSGSHEQYF. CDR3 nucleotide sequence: TGTGCCAGTAGTATACGCACTAGCGGGAGCCACGAGCAGTACTTC. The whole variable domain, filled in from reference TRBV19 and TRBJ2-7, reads DGGITQSPKYLFRKEGQNVTLSCEQNLNHDAMYWYRQDPGQGLRLIYYSQIVNDFQKGDIAEGYSVSREKKESFPLTVTSAQKNPTAFYLCASSIRTSGSHEQYFGPGTRLTVT.

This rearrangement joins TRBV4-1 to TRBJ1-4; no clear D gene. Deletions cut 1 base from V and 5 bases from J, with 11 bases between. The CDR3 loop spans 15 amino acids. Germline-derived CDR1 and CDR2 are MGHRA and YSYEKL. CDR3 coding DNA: TGCGCCAGCAGCCAAGCCGGGATGACAAATGAAAAACTGTTTTTT. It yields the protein CASSQAGMTNEKLFF.

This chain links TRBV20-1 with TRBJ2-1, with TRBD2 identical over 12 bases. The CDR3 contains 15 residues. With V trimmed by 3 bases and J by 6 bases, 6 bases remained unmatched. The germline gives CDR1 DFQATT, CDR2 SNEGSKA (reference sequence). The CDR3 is CSASPRLAGANEQFF. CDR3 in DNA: TGCAGTGCTAGTCCCCGACTAGCGGGAGCCAATGAGCAGTTCTTC.

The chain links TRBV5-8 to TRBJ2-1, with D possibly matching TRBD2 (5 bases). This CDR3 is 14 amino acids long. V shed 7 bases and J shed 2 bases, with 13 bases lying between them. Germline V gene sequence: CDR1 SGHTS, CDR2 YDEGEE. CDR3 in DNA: TGTGCCAGCCGTTGGACTGTAACCTACAATGAGCAGTTCTTC. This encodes CASRWTVTYNEQFF.

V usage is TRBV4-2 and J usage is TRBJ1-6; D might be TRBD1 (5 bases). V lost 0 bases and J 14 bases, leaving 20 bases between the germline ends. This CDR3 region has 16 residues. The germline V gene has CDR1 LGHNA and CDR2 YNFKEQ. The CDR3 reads CASSQDLGRQFLTLHF. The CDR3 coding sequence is TGTGCCAGCAGCCAAGATTTAGGACGACAGTTTCTCACCCTCCACTTT.

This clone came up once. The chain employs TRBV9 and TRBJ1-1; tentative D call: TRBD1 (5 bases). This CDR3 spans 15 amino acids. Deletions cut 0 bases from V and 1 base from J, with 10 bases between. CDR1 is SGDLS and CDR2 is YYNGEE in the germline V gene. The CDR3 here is CASSVGGAGNTEAFF. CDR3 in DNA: TGTGCCAGCAGCGTAGGCGGGGCGGGGAACACTGAAGCTTTCTTT.

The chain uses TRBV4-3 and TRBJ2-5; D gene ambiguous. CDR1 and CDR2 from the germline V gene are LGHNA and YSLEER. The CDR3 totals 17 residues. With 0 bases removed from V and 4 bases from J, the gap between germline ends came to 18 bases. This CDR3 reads CASSQDPRRSARETQYF. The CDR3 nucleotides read TGCGCCAGCAGCCAAGATCCGCGGCGGAGCGCGAGAGAGACCCAGTACTTC.

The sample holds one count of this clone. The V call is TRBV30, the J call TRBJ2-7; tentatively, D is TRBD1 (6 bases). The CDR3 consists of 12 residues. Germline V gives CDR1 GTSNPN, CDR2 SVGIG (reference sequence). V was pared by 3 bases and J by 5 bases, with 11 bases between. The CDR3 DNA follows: TGTGCCTGGAGCAGGGGACGGCACGAGCAGTACTTC. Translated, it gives CAWSRGRHEQYF.

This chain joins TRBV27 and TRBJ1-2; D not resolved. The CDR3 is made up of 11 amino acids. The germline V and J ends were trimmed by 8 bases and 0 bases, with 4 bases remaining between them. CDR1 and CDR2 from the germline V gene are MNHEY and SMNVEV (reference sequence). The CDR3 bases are TGTGCCAGCGGGCCTAACTATGGCTACACCTTC. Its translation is CASGPNYGYTF.